This T cell receptor beta chain was recovered during a study of blood T cell repertoires in COVID-19. Turning to the study itself: Material from acute and convalescent COVID-19 was sourced from the United States, Italy and Spain.

This clone showed up many times. Trimming took off 5 bases at V and 7 bases at J, with 11 bases between the two ends. Per germline, CDR1 MNHEY and CDR2 SMNVEV (reference sequence). CDR3 length equals 13 residues. Per the original data handling: The authors estimated nucleated cell counts from reference gene primer amplification. Libraries were prepared by immunoSEQ multiplex PCR; TCRdb keeps only in-frame clonotypes and omits some of them. For V, J and clone size, that table is used; D and trimming come from the DNA. The sample shows about 410,000 clones, about nine tenths of them seen only once. The J gene is TRBJ2-2, the V gene TRBV27; maybe TRBD2 (5 bases). The sequenced sample consisted of peripheral blood. The clonotype originates from a woman in her 30s with active or convalescent COVID-19. The CDR3 protein is CASSPGLGGELFF. CDR3 coding DNA: TGTGCCAGCAGTCCGGGGTTGGGCGGGGAGCTGTTTTTT.